Listed below are T cell receptor beta chains from one sample, sequenced in a study of CDR3 diversity in severe acne. TCRdb analysed the PCR reads with MiXCR anew, one entry per CDR3 protein. This table has some 90,000 distinct CDR3 sequences, about 49% appearing once. Specimen: blood. The origin of the receptors is a male donor with severe acne vulgaris. Each CDR3 is given without its conserved first and last residue. Fields, in order: V gene, CDR3 protein.

TRBV20-1,SASGFAGRSYEQY
TRBV20-1,SAPGQGYEQY
TRBV29-1,SVVGVSSYNEQF
TRBV20-1,SAPIGDRGGTEAF
TRBV9,ASSVVSGSDTQY
TRBV10-3,AITDSPYSYGYT
TRBV7-9,ASSLGSLNYGYT
TRBV5-6,ASSWTGVITGELF
TRBV20-1,SAKRGSYEQY
TRBV15,ATSRYRDRGYGYT
TRBV29-1,SVVASQNSNQPQH
TRBV12-2,ASRLGLAGVTEQY
TRBV7-9,ASGRTGTNETQY
TRBV28,ASSPYLQGLQETQY
TRBV20-1,SAGTSGRSGEQY
TRBV5-1,ASSPSVYGYT
TRBV20-1,SARDTAGPINSEQF
TRBV6-5,ASSHGRTSGNTIY
TRBV7-6,ASSLDRESYEQY
TRBV29-1,SVESGVNTEA
TRBV12-3/TRBV12-4,ASSFQGNPLSGNTIY
TRBV29-1,SVSQGASNEQF
TRBV18,ASSSSSETQY
TRBV6-2/TRBV6-3,ASRAGVAGELF